Below are 18 T cell receptor beta chains sequenced from a single sample in a study of blood T cells in healthy people across ages (dated by TCRdb to the mid-2010s). The library relied on 5' RACE. Sequencing used an Illumina HiSeq 2500. The second PCR ran for about 6 to 12 cycles and used a J-beta primer mix along with a sample-barcoded 5' primer. TCRdb reprocessed the public reads (quality trimming at Q25 with fastp, clone calling with MiXCR) and kept in-frame beta chains. All rows with the same CDR3 protein become a single entry with the most common DNA and genes. This sample holds some 710,000 distinct CDR3 sequences; approximately 22% were observed only once. The leading ten clones occupy approximately 20% of the sample. The specimen sequenced was blood. The receptors come from a man aged 70-80 years in good health.

The sample holds a few counts of this clonotype. The chain couples TRBV7-6 to TRBJ2-3, with 7 bases matching TRBD2. V was pared by 5 bases and J by 6 bases, with 11 bases of the junction left unmatched. The CDR3 totals 15 residues. The germline V gene has CDR1 SGHVS and CDR2 FNYEAQ. CDR3 coding DNA: TGTGCCAGCAGCCCCACGGCGGGGGTTGGGGATACGCAGTATTTT. Residues: CASSPTAGVGDTQYF.

This clonotype was seen only a few times. This sequence joins TRBV18 and TRBJ2-3; 9 bases agree with TRBD1. V was pared by 3 bases and J by 3 bases, with 7 bases of the junction left unmatched. The CDR3 has 16 amino acids. Germline assignment: CDR1 KGHSH and CDR2 LQKENI. This CDR3 reads CASSPVRDRDTDTQYF. In nucleotides, the CDR3 is TGTGCCAGCTCACCGGTCCGGGACAGGGATACAGATACGCAGTATTTT.

The V gene is TRBV19, the J gene TRBJ2-4; maybe TRBD1 (5 bases). Between the trimmed V and J ends, which lost 7 bases and 5 bases, there was a span of 15 bases. The CDR3 runs to 14 residues. In germline, CDR1 is LNHDA, CDR2 SQIVND (reference sequence). CDR3 DNA sequence: TGTGCCAGTACCGACAGCTGGTATCAAAACATTCAGTACTTC. Translating gives CASTDSWYQNIQYF.

This clonotype came up a few times. The V and J genes are TRBV9 and TRBJ1-1; 8 nucleotides line up with TRBD1. J was trimmed by 0 bases and V by 2 bases; bases with no gene match: 3. The germline CDR1 and CDR2 sequences are SGDLS and YYNGEE. CDR3 length equals 15 residues. CDR3 loop: CASSVRTGMNTEAFF. The CDR3 DNA sequence: TGTGCCAGCAGCGTTAGGACAGGGATGAACACTGAAGCTTTCTTT.

This clonotype has more than one count but fewer than ten. V gene TRBV12-3 or TRBV12-4 combines with J gene TRBJ2-5; 8 bases match TRBD1. The J call could be wrong; TRBJ2-7 is a better fit for the DNA end. CDR3 length: 17 residues. The CDR3 DNA reads TGTGCCAGCAGTTTTGGACAGGGCTTCTACGAGCGCTACGAGCAGTACGTC. Protein product: CASSFGQGFYERYEQYV.

This chain uses TRBV15 with TRBJ2-5; the D gene is possibly TRBD1 (7 bases). TRBJ2-1 explains the end of the DNA better; the J call may be wrong. The germline V gene has CDR1 LNHNV and CDR2 YYDKDF (reference sequence). The CDR3 is 16 amino acids. The CDR3 bases are TGTGCCACCAGCAGAGATTTGGCAGGGGGGACGAATGAGCAGTTCTTC. This encodes CATSRDLAGGTNEQFF.

The sample holds a few counts of this clonotype. V gene TRBV5-1 combines with J gene TRBJ2-5; TRBD1 matches 9 bases. The trim removed 4 bases at V and 3 bases at J, leaving 13 bases unmatched. Per the germline V gene, CDR1 is SGHRS and CDR2 is YFSETQ. There are 17 residues in the CDR3. The CDR3 bases are TGCGCCAGCAGCATATTCCGCGGGACAGGGCGAGAAGAGACCCAGTACTTC. Protein sequence: CASSIFRGTGREETQYF.

This clonotype was detected only a few times. The rearrangement links TRBV20-1 to TRBJ2-3; unclear D gene. Trimming cost V 5 bases and J 2 bases, with 11 bases left between them. Germline V CDR1 and CDR2: DFQATT, SNEGSKA (reference sequence). CDR3 size: 13 residues. CDR3 residues: CSALAAYTDTQYF. CDR3 in DNA: TGCAGTGCTTTGGCAGCGTACACAGATACGCAGTATTTT.

V and J are TRBV7-9 and TRBJ2-7; 9 positions match TRBD1. The V gene end was trimmed by 3 bases and the J gene end by 5 bases; junction bases not matched to a gene: 5. The CDR3 is made up of 14 amino acids. Germline V gives CDR1 SEHNR, CDR2 FQNEAQ (reference sequence). For the CDR3, the DNA is TGTGCCAGCAGCTTCGGGACAGGGTCGGACGAGCAGTACTTC. Its translation: CASSFGTGSDEQYF.

This clonotype has more than one count but fewer than ten. The chain carries TRBV10-3 and TRBJ2-5; no reliable D call. The CDR3 runs to 13 residues. Trimming removed 3 bases from V and 5 bases from J, with 10 bases in between. Germline V gives CDR1 ENHRY, CDR2 SYGVKD. The CDR3 reads CAISDSPLETQYF. The CDR3 coding sequence is TGTGCCATCAGTGATAGCCCCCTGGAGACCCAGTACTTC.

This clonotype was detected ten times or more. V usage is TRBV20-1 and J usage is TRBJ2-3, with D maybe TRBD1 (6 bases). The V gene's germline CDR1 is DFQATT and CDR2 SNEGSKA (reference sequence). Trimming shortened V by 7 bases and J by 1 base, and 15 bases separated the two germline ends. The CDR3 contains 14 residues. In DNA, the CDR3 is TGCAGTGTTATCCGGGACACCCGCACAGATACGCAGTATTTT. This sequence encodes CSVIRDTRTDTQYF.

This clonotype was detected only a few times. The chain employs TRBV7-9 and TRBJ1-4, with D tentatively TRBD1 (5 bases). Per germline, CDR1 SEHNR and CDR2 FQNEAQ (reference sequence). The V end was cut by 6 bases, the J end by 0 bases, with 14 bases between. The CDR3 contains 16 residues. In nucleotides, the CDR3 is TGTGCCAGCAGTTCTAGACAGATTGCAACTAATGAAAAACTGTTTTTT. Its translation is CASSSRQIATNEKLFF.

The V and J genes are TRBV27 and TRBJ2-3; D is possibly TRBD2 (6 bases). Trimming removed 5 bases at V and 5 bases at J, with 17 bases between. The CDR3 consists of 15 residues. Germline assignment: CDR1 MNHEY and CDR2 SMNVEV (reference sequence). CDR3 coding DNA: TGTGCCAGCAGTCTCGACTCCCGGCGGGGAGATACGCAGTATTTT. Protein product: CASSLDSRRGDTQYF.

With regard to this clonotype: Being one base from a much bigger clone, this may be a read error. The J gene is TRBJ2-5, the V gene TRBV24-1; tentative D call: TRBD2 (5 bases). The germline CDR1 and CDR2 sequences are KGHDR and SFDVKD. The CDR3 is made up of 16 amino acids. CDR3 nucleotide sequence: TGTACCACCGGGTCCCGGGAAGCAGCCTTGTTAGAGACCCAGTACTTC. Residues: CTTGSREAALLETQYF.

The chain recombines TRBV7-6 with TRBJ2-5; 8 nucleotides align to TRBD2. The J call is in doubt because the DNA end fits TRBJ2-1 better. Germline lookup yields CDR1 SGHVS and CDR2 FNYEAQ. The CDR3 is made up of 17 amino acids. In DNA, the CDR3 is TGTGCCAGCAGCTTAGGTTATGGAGCGGGAGCGGGCAATGAGCAGTTCTTC. Its translation is CASSLGYGAGAGNEQFF.

The chain carries TRBV10-3 and TRBJ1-5; D is possibly TRBD1 (5 bases). CDR1 and CDR2 from the germline V gene are ENHRY and SYGVKD. CDR3 length: 14 residues. The V end was cut by 1 base, the J end by 9 bases, with 13 bases between. CDR3 loop: CAISEWGDLGPQHF. CDR3 DNA sequence: TGTGCCATCAGTGAGTGGGGGGATCTAGGGCCCCAGCATTTT.

A remark on this clonotype: One junction end does not reproduce the germline sequence, and a read error may be involved. The genes are TRBV28 and TRBJ2-4, with 8 bases lining up with TRBD2. This CDR3 region has 14 residues. Germline assignment: CDR1 MDHEN and CDR2 SYDVKM. This CDR3 reads CASTAGGGQNIRYF. CDR3 nucleotides: TGTGCCAGCACAGCCGGCGGGGGGCAAAACATTCGGTACTTC.

The chain couples TRBV20-1 to TRBJ2-7, with TRBD1 identical over 11 bases. The trim removed 3 bases at V and 5 bases at J, leaving 9 bases unmatched. This CDR3 has 15 residues. CDR1 is DFQATT, CDR2 SNEGSKA, per germline (reference sequence). CDR3 sequence: CSARDTMDRGHEQYF. As DNA, the CDR3 is TGCAGTGCTAGGGACACTATGGACAGGGGGCACGAGCAGTACTTC.